The 28 T cell receptor beta chains given below trace back to one sample, sequenced in a study of T cells in Graves' hyperthyroidism and ophthalmopathy (dated by TCRdb to the late 2010s). Library creation used multiplex PCR. The sequencing machine was an Illumina HiSeq 2000. Amplification of TCR beta CDR3 regions was carried out from RNA transcripts. For the first round of RT-PCR on the TCR CDR3, the HTBI primer set was used together with the Qiagen OneStep RT-PCR kit. TCRdb reprocessed the public reads (quality trimming at Q25 with fastp, clone calling with MiXCR) and kept in-frame beta chains. Records with the same CDR3 protein are collapsed into one entry carrying the most frequent genes and DNA. This sample has 600,000 or so distinct CDR3 sequences in its table, and about 14% of those were observed once. Approximately 13% of the sample comes from the top ten. Sequencing input: blood. The receptors derive from a woman aged 45-65 years with Graves' ophthalmopathy.

On this clonotype: The junction and the germline gene differ at one end; a read error may be behind it. V gene TRBV12-3 or TRBV12-4 combines with J gene TRBJ1-6; D might be TRBD1 (5 bases). There are 14 residues in the CDR3. CDR3 sequence (DNA): TGTGTCAGCAGTTTACGGACACTTAATTCACCCCTCCACTTT. This translates into CVSSLRTLNSPLHF.

The chain joins TRBV6-2 or TRBV6-3 to TRBJ2-7; D call uncertain. Germline CDR1 MNHEY, CDR2 SVGEGT. This CDR3 contains 14 residues. Deletions cut 7 bases from V and 1 base from J, with 14 bases between. CDR3 nucleotides: TGTGCCAGCAAGGTCCGTTCTTCATCCTACGAGCAGTACTTC. This sequence encodes CASKVRSSSYEQYF.

This clonotype was picked up many times. The CDR3 reads CASSPLLADTQYF. In nucleotides, the CDR3 is TGTGCCAGCTCACCTCTACTAGCGGATACGCAGTATTTT. The genes are TRBV18 and TRBJ2-3; TRBD2 matches 7 bases. V shed 3 bases, J shed 6 bases, and the junction held 3 bases outside the gene matches. The CDR3 consists of 13 residues. The germline V gene has CDR1 KGHSH and CDR2 LQKENI.

There are many counts of this clonotype. The rearrangement joins TRBV12-3 or TRBV12-4 to TRBJ2-1; weak D call: TRBD1 (6 bases). This CDR3 is built from 12 residues. The V gene lost 6 bases and the J gene lost 4 bases, with 7 bases spanning the gap. The CDR3 sequence is CASRDRYNEQFF. The CDR3, as DNA: TGTGCCAGCAGGGACAGATACAATGAGCAGTTCTTC.

V gene TRBV6-1 combines with J gene TRBJ1-6; TRBD1 agrees at 8 bases. The junction had 10 bases not matched to a gene; V was cut back by 6 bases and J by 6 bases. Germline lookup yields CDR1 MNHNS and CDR2 SASEGT. The CDR3 has 16 residues. The CDR3 region is CASRKLTTGGNSPLHF. As DNA, the CDR3 is TGTGCCAGCAGAAAACTTACAACAGGGGGTAATTCACCCCTCCACTTT.

At least ten counts were recorded for this clonotype. This chain connects TRBV7-9 to TRBJ1-1; 7 bases map to TRBD1. V lost 5 bases, J lost 5 bases, and 8 bases stayed unmatched. The CDR3 loop spans 14 amino acids. Germline V gene lookup returns CDR1 SEHNR and CDR2 FQNEAQ (reference sequence). This CDR3 reads CASSKPGGRTEAFF. In DNA form, the CDR3 reads TGTGCCAGCAGCAAACCAGGGGGTCGGACTGAAGCTTTCTTT. Full variable domain (outside the CDR3, taken from reference TRBV7-9 and TRBJ1-1): DTGVSQNPRHKITKRGQNVTFRCDPISEHNRLYWYRQTLGQGPEFLTYFQNEAQLEKSRLLSDRFSAERPKGSFSTLEIQRTEQGDSAMYLCASSKPGGRTEAFFGQGTRLTVV.

In its sample, this clonotype was seen many times. The rearrangement uses TRBV7-2 and TRBJ2-1; a possible D gene is TRBD2 (5 bases). The V and J ends lost 5 bases and 9 bases respectively, with 17 bases between them. There are 14 residues in the CDR3. Germline-derived CDR1 and CDR2 are SGHTA and FQGNSA. CDR3: CASSRERKNSEQFF. For the CDR3, the DNA is TGTGCCAGCAGCCGGGAACGAAAAAACAGTGAGCAGTTCTTC.

This clonotype was seen only a few times. CDR3 nucleotide sequence: TGTGCCAGCAGCTTGGCCAGTTTGGCTAGGGAGCAGTACTTC. The encoded protein is CASSLASLAREQYF. This chain links TRBV5-8 with TRBJ2-7; D gene uncertain. This CDR3 has 14 residues. Germline V gives CDR1 SGHTS, CDR2 YDEGEE. The V gene lost 0 bases and the J gene lost 7 bases, with 14 bases spanning the gap.

This clonotype showed up many times. The chain uses TRBV11-2 and TRBJ2-3; D not resolved. Trimming removed 5 bases at V and 6 bases at J, with 12 bases between. Per germline, CDR1 SGHAT and CDR2 FQNNGV. The CDR3 contains 13 residues. This chain's CDR3 is CASSVTRADTQYF. The CDR3, as DNA: TGTGCCAGCAGCGTGACTCGAGCGGATACGCAGTATTTT.

This chain joins TRBV10-3 and TRBJ2-1, with 7 bases identical to TRBD2. V was clipped by 9 bases and J by 0 bases; unmatched bases: 5. Germline V CDR1 and CDR2: ENHRY, SYGVKD. This CDR3 is built from 14 residues. In DNA, the CDR3 is TGTGCCATGGGACGGGAGGCCTCCTACAATGAGCAGTTCTTC. It is translated as CAMGREASYNEQFF.

This clonotype appeared a few times. The CDR3 region has the DNA TGCAGTGCTAGACAGGGTTTCAATTACGAGCAGTACTTC. Its protein product is CSARQGFNYEQYF. This chain uses TRBV20-1 with TRBJ2-7; maybe TRBD1 (5 bases). CDR3 length: 13 amino acids. Trimming took off 2 bases at V and 4 bases at J, with 12 bases between the two ends. Germline CDR1 DFQATT, CDR2 SNEGSKA (reference sequence).

This clonotype showed up many times. The chain uses TRBV12-3 or TRBV12-4 and TRBJ2-3; 7 nucleotides agree with TRBD2. Germline trimming cut 7 bases from V and 5 bases from J; bases unmatched to any gene: 15. The CDR3 contains 16 residues. This CDR3 reads CASIPGGGPFLDTQYF. In DNA, the CDR3 is TGTGCCAGCATCCCGGGGGGAGGGCCGTTTTTAGATACGCAGTATTTT.

Many counts were recorded for this clonotype. J is TRBJ2-3 and V is TRBV2; 10 nucleotides match TRBD1. V lost 4 bases, J lost 5 bases, and 0 bases stayed unmatched. From germline, CDR1 is SNHLY and CDR2 FYNNEI. CDR3 length equals 13 residues. CDR3 in DNA: TGTGCCAGCAGTGGGGACAGGGGAGATACGCAGTATTTT. Encoded protein: CASSGDRGDTQYF.

The sample holds one count of this clonotype. The chain carries TRBV9 and TRBJ2-2, with 7 bases identical to TRBD2. Germline CDR1 and CDR2: SGDLS and YYNGEE. Unmatched junction bases numbered 5, after V lost 0 bases and J lost 0 bases. CDR3 length: 17 residues. In nucleotides, the CDR3 is TGTGCCAGCAGCGTAGGGCGGCTAGCGGCGAACACCGGGGAGCTGTTTTTT. Protein: CASSVGRLAANTGELFF.

This clonotype showed up many times. The J gene is TRBJ1-6, the V gene TRBV6-1; no clear D gene. The CDR3 is made up of 17 amino acids. Germline values: CDR1 MNHNS, CDR2 SASEGT. The germline V and J ends were trimmed by 1 base and 7 bases, with 17 bases remaining between them. The CDR3 spells CASSEGPSRINNSPLHF. DNA of the CDR3: TGTGCCAGCAGTGAAGGCCCCTCTCGGATCAACAATTCACCCCTCCACTTT.

This clonotype has at least ten counts. V usage is TRBV7-3 and J usage is TRBJ2-7; D gene uncertain. Germline CDR1 and CDR2: SGHTA and FQGTGA. V lost 2 bases, J lost 2 bases, and 13 bases lay in between. This CDR3 has 15 amino acids. The CDR3: CASSLVADETYEQYF. CDR3 in DNA: TGTGCCAGCAGCTTAGTGGCAGACGAAACCTACGAGCAGTACTTC.

This chain joins TRBV14 and TRBJ2-7; D tentatively fits TRBD1 or TRBD2 (5 bases each). Germline V lookup: CDR1 SGHDN, CDR2 FVKESK. The CDR3 extends over 16 amino acids. Trimming shortened V by 4 bases and J by 3 bases, and 19 bases separated the two germline ends. This CDR3 is CASSRLAGTHLYEQYF. DNA of the CDR3: TGTGCCAGCAGCCGATTGGCCGGGACGCATCTCTACGAGCAGTACTTC.

This clonotype has at least ten counts. This chain uses TRBV6-2 or TRBV6-3 with TRBJ2-1; tentatively, D is TRBD2 (5 bases). The germline V and J ends were trimmed by 5 bases and 9 bases, with 14 bases remaining between them. CDR3 length: 13 amino acids. Germline V CDR1 and CDR2: MNHEY, SVGEGT. Written as DNA, the CDR3 is TGTGCCAGCAGTGGAACTAGTTCGGGTGAGCAGTTCTTC. It is translated as CASSGTSSGEQFF.

This clonotype came up many times. The chain couples TRBV27 to TRBJ2-3; no clear D. CDR1 is MNHEY, CDR2 SMNVEV, per germline (reference sequence). Deletions cut 5 bases from V and 2 bases from J, with 11 bases between. The CDR3 has 14 residues. The CDR3 region is CASSRRHLTDTQYF. CDR3 in DNA: TGTGCCAGCAGTCGCAGACACCTCACAGATACGCAGTATTTT.

This clonotype has just a few counts. The chain has TRBV13 and TRBJ2-7, with TRBD1 matching over 8 bases. The germline gives CDR1 PRHDT, CDR2 FYEKMQ (reference sequence). The CDR3 extends over 12 amino acids. Trimming at V came to 5 bases and at J to 5 bases, leaving 2 bases not matched to a gene. Here the CDR3 DNA reads TGTGCCAGCAGCCTGGACAGGGACGAGCAGTACTTC. This sequence encodes CASSLDRDEQYF.

This clonotype was observed many times. The rearrangement links TRBV7-3 to TRBJ1-2; TRBD1 matches at 7 bases. This CDR3 spans 13 amino acids. CDR1 is SGHTA and CDR2 is FQGTGA in the germline V gene. V dropped 4 bases and J dropped 6; count of bases not matched to a gene: 5. Here the CDR3 reads CASSYTGEDGYTF. The DNA of the CDR3 is TGTGCCAGCAGCTATACAGGGGAAGATGGCTACACCTTC.

This sequence joins TRBV15 and TRBJ2-1, with TRBD2 identical over 9 bases. Trimming took 3 bases from V and 0 from J; bases not matched to a gene: 15. CDR3 size: 20 residues. Germline loops: CDR1 LNHNV, CDR2 YYDKDF (reference sequence). The CDR3 is CATSSRLGLAGQSSYNEQFF. The CDR3 DNA reads TGTGCCACCAGCAGCAGATTAGGGCTAGCGGGACAGAGCTCCTACAATGAGCAGTTCTTC.

This clonotype was counted ten times or more. This chain connects TRBV5-8 to TRBJ2-1; D remains unclear. Deletions cut 1 base from V and 2 bases from J, with 7 bases between. The CDR3 consists of 14 residues. Per the germline V gene, CDR1 is SGHTS and CDR2 is YDEGEE. CDR3: CASSLTRAYNEQFF. DNA of the CDR3: TGTGCCAGCAGCTTGACAAGGGCCTACAATGAGCAGTTCTTC.

This clonotype showed up many times. The rearrangement links TRBV7-3 to TRBJ1-2, with a weak D call TRBD1 (5 bases). The germline V gene encodes CDR1 SGHTA and CDR2 FQGTGA. Trimming took off 2 bases at V and 6 bases at J, with 10 bases between the two ends. The CDR3 consists of 13 residues. The CDR3 spells CASSLQGRDGYTF. The CDR3 region has the DNA TGTGCCAGCAGCTTACAGGGCAGGGATGGCTACACCTTC.

This clonotype was seen ten or more times. This chain connects TRBV30 to TRBJ1-5; TRBD1 is a possible D gene (5 bases). This CDR3 is built from 17 residues. Germline V gene sequence: CDR1 GTSNPN, CDR2 SVGIG (reference sequence). Trimming took off 0 bases at V and 2 bases at J, with 17 bases between the two ends. The CDR3 nucleotides are TGTGCCTGGAGTGTAACCCCCGGGGGGACGGGCAATCAGCCCCAGCATTTT. Amino acids: CAWSVTPGGTGNQPQHF.

In this sample, this clonotype turned up many times. Mismatch with germline at one junction end may stem from a read error. This chain joins TRBV7-9 and TRBJ2-7, with 7 bases lining up with TRBD1. The CDR3 has 13 residues. CDR1 and CDR2 from the germline V gene are SEHNR and FQNEAQ (reference sequence). The CDR3 loop reads CASSVARGYEQYF. The CDR3 nucleotides are TGTGCCAGCAGCGTAGCCAGGGGGTACGAGCAGTACTTC. The full variable domain, in which reference TRBV7-9 and TRBJ2-7 provide the parts outside the CDR3, is DTGVSQNPRHKITKRGQNVTFRCDPISEHNRLYWYRQTLGQGPEFLTYFQNEAQLEKSRLLSDRFSAERPKGSFSTLEIQRTEQGDSAMYLCASSVARGYEQYFGPGTRLTVT.

This clonotype was recorded many times. The chain carries TRBV20-1 and TRBJ1-1; D uncertain. The germline gives CDR1 DFQATT, CDR2 SNEGSKA (reference sequence). The V end was cut by 6 bases, the J end by 0 bases, with 11 bases between. The CDR3 extends over 13 amino acids. The CDR3 region is CSATSIMNTEAFF. The CDR3 DNA reads as TGCAGTGCAACCAGTATAATGAACACTGAAGCTTTCTTT.

In regard to this clonotype: A read error is possible here, since a much larger clone lies one base away. Likely a read error: the CDR3 ends without its conserved phenylalanine or tryptophan. The chain couples TRBV6-2 or TRBV6-3 to TRBJ2-7, with D possibly TRBD1 on 6 matching bases. Trimming took 5 bases from V and 2 from J, leaving 13 bases between them. CDR3 length equals 14 residues. Germline V gene data show CDR1 as MNHEY and CDR2 as SVGEGT. CDR3 sequence (DNA): TGTGCCAGCAGTCCTAACAGGGTGACCTACGAGCAGTACTTA. Amino acid sequence: CASSPNRVTYEQYL.